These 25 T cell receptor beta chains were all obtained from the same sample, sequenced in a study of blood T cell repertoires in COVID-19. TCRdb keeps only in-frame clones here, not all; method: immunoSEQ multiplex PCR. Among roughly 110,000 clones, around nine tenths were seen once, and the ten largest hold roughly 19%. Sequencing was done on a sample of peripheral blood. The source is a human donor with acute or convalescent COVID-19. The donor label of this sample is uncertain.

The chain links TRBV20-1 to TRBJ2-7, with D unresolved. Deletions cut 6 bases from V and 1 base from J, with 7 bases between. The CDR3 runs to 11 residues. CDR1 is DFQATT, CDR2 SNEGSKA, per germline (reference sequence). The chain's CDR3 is CSAGRSYEQYF. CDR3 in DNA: TGCAGTGCAGGCAGGTCCTACGAGCAGTACTTC.

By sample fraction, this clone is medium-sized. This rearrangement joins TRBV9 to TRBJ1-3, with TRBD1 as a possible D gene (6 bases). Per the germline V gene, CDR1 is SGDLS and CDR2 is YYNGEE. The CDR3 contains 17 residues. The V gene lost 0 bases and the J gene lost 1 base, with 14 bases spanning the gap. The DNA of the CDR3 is TGTGCCAGCAGCGTAGCCCCAGGGGCTCCGTCTGGAAACACCATATATTTT. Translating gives CASSVAPGAPSGNTIYF.

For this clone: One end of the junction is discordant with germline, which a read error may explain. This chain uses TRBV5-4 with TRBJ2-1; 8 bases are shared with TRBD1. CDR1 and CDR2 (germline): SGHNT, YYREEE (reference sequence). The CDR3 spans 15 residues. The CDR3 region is CASSLRQGAYNEQFF. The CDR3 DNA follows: TGTGCCAGCAGCTTGCGCCAGGGGGCGTACAACGAGCAGTTCTTC.

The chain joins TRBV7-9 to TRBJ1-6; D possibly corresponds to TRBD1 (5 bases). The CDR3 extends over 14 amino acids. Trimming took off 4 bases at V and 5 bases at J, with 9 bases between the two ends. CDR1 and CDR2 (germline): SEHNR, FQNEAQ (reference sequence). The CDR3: CASSSLGDNSPLHF. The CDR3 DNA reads TGTGCCAGCAGCTCGTTAGGGGATAATTCACCCCTCCACTTT.

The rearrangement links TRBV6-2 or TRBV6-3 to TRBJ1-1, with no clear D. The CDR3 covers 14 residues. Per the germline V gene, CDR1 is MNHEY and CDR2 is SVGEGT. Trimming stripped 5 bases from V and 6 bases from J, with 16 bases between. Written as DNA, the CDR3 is TGTGCCAGCAGTGACGGGATTTCGGCCCCTGAAGCTTTCTTT. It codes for CASSDGISAPEAFF.

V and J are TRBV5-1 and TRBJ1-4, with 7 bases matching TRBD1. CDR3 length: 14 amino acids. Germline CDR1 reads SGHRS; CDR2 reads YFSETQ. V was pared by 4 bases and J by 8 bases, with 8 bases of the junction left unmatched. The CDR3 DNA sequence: TGCGCCAGCAGCCCCTCGACGGACAGGGAAAAACTGTTTTTT. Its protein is CASSPSTDREKLFF.

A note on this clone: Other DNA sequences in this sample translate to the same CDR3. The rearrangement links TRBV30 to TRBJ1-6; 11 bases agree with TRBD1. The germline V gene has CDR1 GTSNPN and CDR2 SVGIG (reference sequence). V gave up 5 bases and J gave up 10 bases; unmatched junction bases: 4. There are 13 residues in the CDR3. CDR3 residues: CAWSGTGGSPLHF. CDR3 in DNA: TGTGCCTGGTCCGGGACAGGGGGATCACCCCTCCACTTT. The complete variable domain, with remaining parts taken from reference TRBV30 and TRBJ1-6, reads SQTIHQWPATLVQPVGSPLSLECTVEGTSNPNLYWYRQAAGRGLQLLFYSVGIGQISSEVPQNLSASRPQDRQFILSSKKLLLSDSGFYLCAWSGTGGSPLHFGNGTRLTVT.

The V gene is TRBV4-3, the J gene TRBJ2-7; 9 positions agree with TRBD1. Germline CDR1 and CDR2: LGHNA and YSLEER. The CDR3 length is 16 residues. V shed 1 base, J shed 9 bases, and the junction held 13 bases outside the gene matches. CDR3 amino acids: CASSQGTGAFFNVQYF. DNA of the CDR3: TGCGCCAGCAGCCAAGGGACAGGGGCTTTTTTTAATGTGCAGTACTTC.

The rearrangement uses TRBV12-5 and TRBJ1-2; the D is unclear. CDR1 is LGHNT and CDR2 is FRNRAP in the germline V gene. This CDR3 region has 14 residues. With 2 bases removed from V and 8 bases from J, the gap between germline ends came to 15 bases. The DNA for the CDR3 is TGTGCTAGTGGTTTGTGGCCGGGAAGAGGGGGCTACACCTTC. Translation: CASGLWPGRGGYTF.

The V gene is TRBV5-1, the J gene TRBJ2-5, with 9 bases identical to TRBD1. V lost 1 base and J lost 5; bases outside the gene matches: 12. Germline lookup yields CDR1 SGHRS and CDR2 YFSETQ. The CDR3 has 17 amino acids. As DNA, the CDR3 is TGCGCCAGCAGCTTGCTACCGGGACAGGGTAGGGGCGAGACCCAGTACTTC. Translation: CASSLLPGQGRGETQYF. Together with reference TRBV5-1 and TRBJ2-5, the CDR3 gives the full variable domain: KAGVTQTPRYLIKTRGQQVTLSCSPISGHRSVSWYQQTPGQGLQFLFEYFSETQRNKGNFPGRFSGRQFSNSRSEMNVSTLELGDSALYLCASSLLPGQGRGETQYFGPGTRLLVL.

As DNA, the CDR3 is TGTGCCAGCAGTGAAACTCTAGCGGGAGGGGAGACCCAGTACTTC. It is translated as CASSETLAGGETQYF. The rearrangement joins TRBV2 to TRBJ2-5, with TRBD2 matching 12 bases. V lost 2 bases and J lost 5; bases outside the gene matches: 3. CDR1 is SNHLY and CDR2 is FYNNEI in the germline V gene. The CDR3 runs to 15 residues.

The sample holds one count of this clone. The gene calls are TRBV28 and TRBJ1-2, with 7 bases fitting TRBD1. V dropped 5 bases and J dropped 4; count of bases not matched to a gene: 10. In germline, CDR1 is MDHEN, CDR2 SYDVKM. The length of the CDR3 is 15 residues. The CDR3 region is CASSRPGQIGYGYTF. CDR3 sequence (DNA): TGTGCCAGCAGTCGCCCGGGACAGATAGGCTATGGCTACACCTTC.

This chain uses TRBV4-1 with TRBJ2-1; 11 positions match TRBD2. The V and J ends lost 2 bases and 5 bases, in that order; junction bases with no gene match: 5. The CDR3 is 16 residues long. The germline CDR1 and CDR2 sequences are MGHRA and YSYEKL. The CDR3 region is CASSQRLLAGDNEQFF. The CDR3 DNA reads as TGCGCCAGCAGCCAAAGGTTACTAGCGGGGGACAATGAGCAGTTCTTC.

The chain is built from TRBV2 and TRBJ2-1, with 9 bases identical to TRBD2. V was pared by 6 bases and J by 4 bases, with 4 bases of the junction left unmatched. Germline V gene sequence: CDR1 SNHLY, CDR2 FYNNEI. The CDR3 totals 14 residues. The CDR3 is CASRRLAEYNEQFF. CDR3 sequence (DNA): TGTGCCAGCAGAAGACTAGCGGAATACAATGAGCAGTTCTTC.

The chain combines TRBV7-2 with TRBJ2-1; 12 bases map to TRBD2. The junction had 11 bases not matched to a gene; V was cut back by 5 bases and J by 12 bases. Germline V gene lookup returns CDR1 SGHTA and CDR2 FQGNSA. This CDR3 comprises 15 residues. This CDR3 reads CASSPGLAGGQGQFF. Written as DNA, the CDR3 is TGTGCCAGCAGCCCGGGACTAGCGGGTGGGCAAGGGCAGTTCTTC.

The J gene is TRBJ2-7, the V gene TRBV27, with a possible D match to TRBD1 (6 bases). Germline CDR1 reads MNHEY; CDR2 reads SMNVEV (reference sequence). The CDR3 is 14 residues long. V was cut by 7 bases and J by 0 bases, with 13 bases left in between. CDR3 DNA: TGTGCCAGCACCCGGACAGCGAGCTCCTACGAGCAGTACTTC. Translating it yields CASTRTASSYEQYF.

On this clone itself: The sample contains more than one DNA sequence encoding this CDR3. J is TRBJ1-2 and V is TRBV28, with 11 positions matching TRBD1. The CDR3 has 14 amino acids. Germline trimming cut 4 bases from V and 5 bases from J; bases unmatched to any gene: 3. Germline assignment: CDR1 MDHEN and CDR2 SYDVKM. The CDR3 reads CASSSGQGAYGYTF. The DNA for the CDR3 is TGTGCCAGCAGTTCCGGACAGGGGGCTTATGGCTACACCTTC.

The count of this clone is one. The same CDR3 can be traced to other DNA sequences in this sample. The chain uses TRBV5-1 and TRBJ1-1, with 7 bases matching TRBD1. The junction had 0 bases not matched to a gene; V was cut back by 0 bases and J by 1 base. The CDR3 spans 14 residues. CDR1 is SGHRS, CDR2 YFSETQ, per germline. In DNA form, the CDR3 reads TGCGCCAGCAGCTTGGGGACAGGGAACACTGAAGCTTTCTTT. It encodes CASSLGTGNTEAFF.

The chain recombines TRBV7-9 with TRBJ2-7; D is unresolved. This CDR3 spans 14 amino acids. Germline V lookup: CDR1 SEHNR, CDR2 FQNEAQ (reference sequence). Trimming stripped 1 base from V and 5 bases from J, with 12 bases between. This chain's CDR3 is CASSLGGFEHEQYF. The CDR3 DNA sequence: TGTGCCAGCAGCTTAGGTGGCTTCGAACACGAGCAGTACTTC.

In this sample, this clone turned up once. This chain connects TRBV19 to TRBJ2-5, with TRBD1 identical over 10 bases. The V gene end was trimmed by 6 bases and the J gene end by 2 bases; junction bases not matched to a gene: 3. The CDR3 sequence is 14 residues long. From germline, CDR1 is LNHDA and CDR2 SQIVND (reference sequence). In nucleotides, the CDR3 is TGTGCCAGTAGGGCGGACAGGGGGCAAGAGACCCAGTACTTC. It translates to CASRADRGQETQYF.

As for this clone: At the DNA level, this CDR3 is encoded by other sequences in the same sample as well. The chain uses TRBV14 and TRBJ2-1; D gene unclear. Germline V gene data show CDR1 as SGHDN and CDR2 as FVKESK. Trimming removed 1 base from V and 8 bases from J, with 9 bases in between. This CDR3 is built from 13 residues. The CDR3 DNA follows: TGTGCCAGCAGCCAAGCGGCAGGTGATGAGCAGTTCTTC. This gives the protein CASSQAAGDEQFF. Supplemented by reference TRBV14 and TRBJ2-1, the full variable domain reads EAGVTQFPSHSVIEKGQTVTLRCDPISGHDNLYWYRRVMGKEIKFLLHFVKESKQDESGMPNNRFLAERTGGTYSTLKVQPAELEDSGVYFCASSQAAGDEQFFGPGTRLTVL.

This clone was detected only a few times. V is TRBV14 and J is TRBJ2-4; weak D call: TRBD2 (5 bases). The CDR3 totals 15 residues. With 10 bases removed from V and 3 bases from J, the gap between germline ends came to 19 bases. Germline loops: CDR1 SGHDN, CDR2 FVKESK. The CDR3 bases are TGTGCCAACCCACTGGCGGGTTTAAGCAAAAACATTCAGTACTTC. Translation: CANPLAGLSKNIQYF.

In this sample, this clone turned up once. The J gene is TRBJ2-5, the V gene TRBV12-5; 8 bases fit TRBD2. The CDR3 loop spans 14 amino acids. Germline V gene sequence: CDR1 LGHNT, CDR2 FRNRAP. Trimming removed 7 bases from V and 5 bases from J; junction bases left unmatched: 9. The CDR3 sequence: CASALGGAGETQYF. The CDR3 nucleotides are TGTGCTAGTGCCCTCGGGGGGGCCGGGGAGACCCAGTACTTC.

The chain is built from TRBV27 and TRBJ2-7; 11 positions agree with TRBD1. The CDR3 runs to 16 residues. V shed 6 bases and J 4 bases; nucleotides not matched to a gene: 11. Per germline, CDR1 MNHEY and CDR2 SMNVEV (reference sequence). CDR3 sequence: CASSPGTGGIDYEQYF. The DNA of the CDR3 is TGTGCCAGCAGCCCTGGGACAGGGGGTATTGATTACGAGCAGTACTTC.

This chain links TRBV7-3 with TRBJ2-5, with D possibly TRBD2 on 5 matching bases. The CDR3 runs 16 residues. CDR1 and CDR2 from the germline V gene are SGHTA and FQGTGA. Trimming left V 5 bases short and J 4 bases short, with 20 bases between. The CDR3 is CASSPGETSLSETQYF. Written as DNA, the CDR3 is TGTGCCAGCAGCCCCGGGGAAACTAGTCTTTCAGAGACCCAGTACTTC.